Presented here are 8 T cell receptor beta chains from one specimen sequenced in a study of cytomegalovirus exposure and HLA in healthy donors. The study ran its PCR with 60 Vbeta and 13 Jbeta primers. Sequenced by immunoSEQ multiplex PCR; TCRdb stores in-frame clones only, minus some. Of more than 75,000 clones listed, 70% to 80% were seen once; the top ten hold roughly 14%. Material for sequencing was PBMCs. The receptors shown here come from a woman between 35 and 50 years old in good health and CMV-seropositive.

V and J are TRBV28 and TRBJ2-7, with 8 nucleotides matching TRBD2. The V gene's germline CDR1 is MDHEN and CDR2 SYDVKM. Trimming took 7 bases from V and 6 from J; bases not matched to a gene: 11. The CDR3 length is 14 residues. The CDR3 loop is CASTSGGTLSEQYF. The CDR3 nucleotides are TGTGCCAGCACCTCGGGAGGGACACTCAGCGAGCAGTACTTC.

The chain recombines TRBV7-9 with TRBJ2-1; tentative D call: TRBD2 (6 bases). Germline values: CDR1 SEHNR, CDR2 FQNEAQ (reference sequence). This CDR3 comprises 17 residues. Trimming removed 5 bases at V and 4 bases at J, with 21 bases between. CDR3 in DNA: TGTGCCAGCAGCACCCCGTCGGGAGAAGACAATTACAATGAGCAGTTCTTC. Protein: CASSTPSGEDNYNEQFF.

This chain uses TRBV28 with TRBJ1-1, with D perhaps matching TRBD1 (5 bases). CDR3 length: 14 amino acids. From germline, CDR1 is MDHEN and CDR2 SYDVKM. Trimming removed 6 bases at V and 0 bases at J, with 11 bases between. CDR3 sequence reads: CASSVGGMNTEAFF. CDR3 sequence (DNA): TGTGCCAGCAGCGTGGGGGGTATGAACACTGAAGCTTTCTTT.

This clone occurred once. The chain combines TRBV15 with TRBJ1-5, with D unresolved. The CDR3 length is 13 residues. V lost 0 bases to trimming and J lost 9 bases, with 9 bases between them. Germline-derived CDR1 and CDR2 are LNHNV and YYDKDF (reference sequence). DNA for the CDR3: TGTGCCACCAGCAGAGAAACCGGTAGGCCCCAGCATTTT. This gives the protein CATSRETGRPQHF.

The chain couples TRBV5-6 to TRBJ2-7, with 10 bases fitting TRBD1. Losses at the gene ends were 4 bases for V and 4 bases for J; bases not matched to a gene: 5. Germline V gene lookup returns CDR1 SGHDT and CDR2 YYEEEE. The CDR3 consists of 14 residues. Here the CDR3 DNA reads TGTGCCAGCAGCGACGGGACAGGGGTGTACGAGCAGTACTTC. This codes for CASSDGTGVYEQYF.

The chain carries TRBV11-2 and TRBJ2-2; possible D gene TRBD1, 5 bases. The CDR3 loop spans 15 amino acids. Trimming removed 1 base from V and 7 bases from J, with 13 bases in between. The germline V gene encodes CDR1 SGHAT and CDR2 FQNNGV. The DNA for the CDR3 is TGTGCCAGCAGCTTAGGGGGCCCTAAGGGCGGGGAGCTGTTTTTT. Its translation is CASSLGGPKGGELFF.

The chain uses TRBV9 and TRBJ1-6; 8 bases align to TRBD1. Trimming at V came to 0 bases and at J to 9 bases, leaving 5 bases not matched to a gene. Germline V gives CDR1 SGDLS, CDR2 YYNGEE. The CDR3 is made up of 15 amino acids. Written as DNA, the CDR3 is TGTGCCAGCAGCGTAGAACAGGGGGACGGTTCACCCCTCCACTTT. This translates into CASSVEQGDGSPLHF. Together with reference TRBV9 and TRBJ1-6, the CDR3 gives the full variable domain: DSGVTQTPKHLITATGQRVTLRCSPRSGDLSVYWYQQSLDQGLQFLIQYYNGEERAKGNILERFSAQQFPDLHSELNLSSLELGDSALYFCASSVEQGDGSPLHFGNGTRLTVT.

The J gene is TRBJ1-3, the V gene TRBV4-3; 9 bases match TRBD1. The length of the CDR3 is 16 residues. V trimming: 0 bases; J trimming: 4 bases; junction bases outside the gene matches: 4. CDR1 and CDR2 (germline): LGHNA, YSLEER. Here the CDR3 reads CASSQDPGQGGNTIYF. CDR3 coding DNA: TGCGCCAGCAGCCAAGACCCGGGACAGGGAGGAAACACCATATATTTT.